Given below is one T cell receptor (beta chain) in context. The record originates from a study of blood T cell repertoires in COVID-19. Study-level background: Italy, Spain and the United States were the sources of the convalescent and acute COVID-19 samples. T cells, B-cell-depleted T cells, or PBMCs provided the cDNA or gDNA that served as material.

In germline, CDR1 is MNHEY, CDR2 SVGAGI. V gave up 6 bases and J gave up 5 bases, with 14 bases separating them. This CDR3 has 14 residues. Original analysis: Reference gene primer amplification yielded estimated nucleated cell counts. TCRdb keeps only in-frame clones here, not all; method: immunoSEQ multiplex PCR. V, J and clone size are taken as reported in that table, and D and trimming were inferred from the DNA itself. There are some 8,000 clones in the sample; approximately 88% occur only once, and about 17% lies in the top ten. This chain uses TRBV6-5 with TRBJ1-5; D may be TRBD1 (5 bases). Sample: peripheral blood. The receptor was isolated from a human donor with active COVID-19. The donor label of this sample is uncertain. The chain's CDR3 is CASRDVGTYQPQHF. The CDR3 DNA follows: TGTGCCAGCAGGGACGTAGGGACTTATCAGCCCCAGCATTTT.